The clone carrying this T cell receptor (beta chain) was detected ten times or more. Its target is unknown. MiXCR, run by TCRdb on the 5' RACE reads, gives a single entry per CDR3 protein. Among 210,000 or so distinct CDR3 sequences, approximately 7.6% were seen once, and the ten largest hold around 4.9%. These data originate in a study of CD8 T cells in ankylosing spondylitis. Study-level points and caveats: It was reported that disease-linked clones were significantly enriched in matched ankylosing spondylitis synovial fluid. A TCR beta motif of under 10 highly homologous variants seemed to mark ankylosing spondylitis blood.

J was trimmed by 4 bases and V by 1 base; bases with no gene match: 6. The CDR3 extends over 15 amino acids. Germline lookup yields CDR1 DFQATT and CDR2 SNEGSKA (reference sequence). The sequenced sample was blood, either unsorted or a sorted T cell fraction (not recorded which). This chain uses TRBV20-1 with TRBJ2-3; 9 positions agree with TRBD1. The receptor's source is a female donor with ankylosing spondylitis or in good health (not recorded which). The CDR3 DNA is TGCAGTGCTAGAGCCCGACAGGGGGTGGCAGATACGCAGTATTTT. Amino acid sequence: CSARARQGVADTQYF.